This passage covers 30 T cell receptor beta chains from one sample sequenced in a study of T cell responses to AZD1222 COVID-19 vaccine. The table came from immunoSEQ multiplex PCR; TCRdb's copy has only in-frame clones and leaves some out. The data hold 80,000 or so clones, with around nine tenths observed a single time. The sequences come from peripheral blood, collected on day 0 of AZD1222 vaccination. These receptors all come from an adult in good health.

The rearrangement links TRBV7-9 to TRBJ1-5, with 8 nucleotides matching TRBD1. Per the germline V gene, CDR1 is SEHNR and CDR2 is FQNEAQ (reference sequence). There are 16 residues in the CDR3. V gave up 1 base and J gave up 11 bases; unmatched junction bases: 13. The CDR3 here is CASSLVAGGTVVAQHF. The DNA of the CDR3 is TGTGCCAGCAGCTTAGTGGCAGGGGGCACCGTAGTTGCCCAGCATTTT.

This clone was seen a handful of times. This sequence joins TRBV5-6 and TRBJ2-1; 13 bases are a match to TRBD2. The CDR3 covers 16 residues. Trimming cost V 3 bases and J 7 bases; bases outside gene matches: 7. The germline V gene has CDR1 SGHDT and CDR2 YYEEEE. This chain's CDR3 is CASSSGLAGVSNEQFF. The CDR3 DNA sequence: TGTGCCAGCAGCTCTGGACTAGCGGGAGTATCGAATGAGCAGTTCTTC.

The chain carries TRBV5-1 and TRBJ2-7, with D perhaps assigned TRBD1 or TRBD2 (5 bases each). The CDR3 consists of 14 residues. Looked up from germline, CDR1 is SGHRS and CDR2 is YFSETQ. V gave up 2 bases and J gave up 4 bases, with 13 bases separating them. The CDR3 sequence is CASSFGTGNYEQYF. CDR3 bases: TGCGCCAGCAGCTTCGGGACGGGGAATTACGAGCAGTACTTC.

The chain couples TRBV6-5 to TRBJ1-1, with a tentative D call TRBD1 (6 bases). The germline CDR1 and CDR2 sequences are MNHEY and SVGAGI. The CDR3 totals 14 residues. The germline V and J ends were trimmed by 6 bases and 1 base, with 12 bases remaining between them. As DNA, the CDR3 is TGTGCCAGCAGGAAACCCAGGGGGAACACTGAAGCTTTCTTT. Translation: CASRKPRGNTEAFF.

The genes are TRBV24-1 and TRBJ2-5; D is undetermined. V shed 3 bases and J shed 0 bases, with 10 bases lying between them. The CDR3 runs to 15 residues. CDR1 KGHDR and CDR2 SFDVKD come from the germline V gene. DNA of the CDR3: TGTGCCACCAGTGATGGGTCGGCTAACCAAGAGACCCAGTACTTC. As protein: CATSDGSANQETQYF.

This clone is medium-sized (0.01 to 0.1%). The chain recombines TRBV7-9 with TRBJ1-1; no definite D call. This CDR3 is built from 11 residues. V was cut by 7 bases and J by 4 bases, with 7 bases left in between. Germline loops: CDR1 SEHNR, CDR2 FQNEAQ (reference sequence). The CDR3 region is CASMEGTEAFF. CDR3 DNA: TGTGCCAGCATGGAGGGCACTGAAGCTTTCTTT.

The chain couples TRBV4-2 to TRBJ2-3; 14 nucleotides align to TRBD2. Germline trimming cut 1 base from V and 3 bases from J; bases unmatched to any gene: 0. Germline CDR1 is LGHNA and CDR2 is YNFKEQ. This CDR3 has 16 amino acids. CDR3 DNA: TGTGCCAGCAGCCAAGGGACTAGCGGGAGGACAGATACGCAGTATTTT. It codes for CASSQGTSGRTDTQYF.

V gene TRBV2 combines with J gene TRBJ1-6; 9 nucleotides align to TRBD1. V was clipped by 11 bases and J by 9 bases; unmatched bases: 8. Germline V gene sequence: CDR1 SNHLY, CDR2 FYNNEI. This CDR3 has 13 amino acids. CDR3 region: CASRDRALSPLHF. CDR3 DNA sequence: TGTGCCTCCCGGGACAGGGCACTTTCACCCCTCCACTTT.

The J gene is TRBJ2-6, the V gene TRBV2; 14 positions agree with TRBD2. Germline V gives CDR1 SNHLY, CDR2 FYNNEI. CDR3 length: 18 amino acids. V trimming: 4 bases; J trimming: 2 bases; junction bases outside the gene matches: 4. CDR3: CASSALGLAGAGANVLTF. The CDR3 DNA sequence: TGTGCCAGCAGTGCCCTGGGACTAGCGGGAGCTGGGGCCAACGTCCTGACTTTC.

This clone was counted once. This chain links TRBV10-2 with TRBJ1-1; D not resolved. The ends were cut back, 3 bases at V and 11 bases at J, with 10 bases in the middle. The CDR3 length is 11 residues. Germline CDR1 is WSHSY and CDR2 is SAAADI. The CDR3, as DNA: TGCGCCAGCAGTGACAGTTTTATGGCTTTCTTT. This codes for CASSDSFMAFF.

The chain employs TRBV14 and TRBJ2-2; D is possibly TRBD1 (5 bases). The CDR3 sequence is 14 residues long. Trimming pared 4 bases from V and 7 bases from J, leaving 13 bases between. CDR1 is SGHDN, CDR2 FVKESK, per germline. CDR3: CASSLQGLGGELFF. For the CDR3, the DNA is TGTGCCAGCAGCCTTCAGGGCTTGGGCGGGGAGCTGTTTTTT.

The chain employs TRBV25-1 and TRBJ2-3; TRBD2 matches at 8 bases. This CDR3 has 15 amino acids. Germline trimming cut 9 bases from V and 1 base from J; bases unmatched to any gene: 9. Germline V gene data show CDR1 as MGHDK and CDR2 as SYGVNS. As DNA, the CDR3 is TGTGCCAGTCAATATAGCGGGATCCGCACAGATACGCAGTATTTT. Protein: CASQYSGIRTDTQYF. The full variable domain, with the rest looked up from reference TRBV25-1 and TRBJ2-3, is EADIYQTPRYLVIGTGKKITLECSQTMGHDKMYWYQQDPGMELHLIHYSYGVNSTEKGDLSSESTVSRIRTEHFPLTLESARPSHTSQYLCASQYSGIRTDTQYFGPGTRLTVL.

CDR3 sequence (DNA): TGCGCCAGCAGCCTACGGACAGACCAAGAGACCCAGTACTTC. Encoded protein: CASSLRTDQETQYF. The rearrangement uses TRBV5-1 and TRBJ2-5, with D possibly matching TRBD1 (6 bases). The CDR3 has 14 residues. Germline V gives CDR1 SGHRS, CDR2 YFSETQ. V was pared by 4 bases and J by 0 bases, with 10 bases between.

V gene TRBV6-5 combines with J gene TRBJ1-1; tentatively, D is TRBD1 (5 bases). The V and J ends lost 4 bases and 1 base respectively, with 7 bases between them. This CDR3 has 13 residues. Germline lookup yields CDR1 MNHEY and CDR2 SVGAGI. The CDR3 region has the DNA TGTGCCAGCAGTTCCCAGGGGAACACTGAAGCTTTCTTT. Its translation is CASSSQGNTEAFF.

This clone was seen once. The rearrangement joins TRBV19 to TRBJ1-2; D gene unclear. The CDR3 length is 14 residues. Germline values: CDR1 LNHDA, CDR2 SQIVND (reference sequence). Trimming cost V 9 bases and J 3 bases, with 17 bases left between them. CDR3 sequence reads: CASLRTGWDYGYTF. CDR3 coding DNA: TGTGCCAGCCTTCGGACGGGTTGGGACTATGGCTACACCTTC.

V and J are TRBV6-5 and TRBJ1-2; D gene ambiguous. Trimming took 0 bases from V and 2 from J, leaving 7 bases between them. The CDR3 has 14 residues. CDR1 MNHEY and CDR2 SVGAGI come from the germline V gene. CDR3 DNA: TGTGCCAGCAGTTACTCGCCAGTAAACTATGGCTACACCTTC. This translates into CASSYSPVNYGYTF.

The rearrangement joins TRBV6-5 to TRBJ1-2; no definite D call. The CDR3 runs to 13 residues. Trimming pared 5 bases from V and 4 bases from J, leaving 11 bases between. Germline lookup yields CDR1 MNHEY and CDR2 SVGAGI. The CDR3 bases are TGTGCCAGCAGTCCTAAGGGTTTCTATGGCTACACCTTC. Its protein is CASSPKGFYGYTF.

The chain uses TRBV18 and TRBJ2-5; no clear D. The CDR3 is made up of 14 amino acids. V was trimmed by 4 bases and J by 3 bases, leaving 12 bases between them. Germline values: CDR1 KGHSH, CDR2 LQKENI. CDR3 region: CASSHIDREETQYF. In DNA form, the CDR3 reads TGTGCCAGCTCACATATTGATCGAGAAGAGACCCAGTACTTC.

The genes are TRBV27 and TRBJ1-1; 7 bases align to TRBD1. The CDR3 totals 15 residues. In germline, CDR1 is MNHEY, CDR2 SMNVEV (reference sequence). V gave up 4 bases and J gave up 0 bases; unmatched junction bases: 5. The CDR3 loop is CASSSGQDLNTEAFF. The CDR3 nucleotides read TGTGCCAGCAGTTCAGGACAGGACCTGAACACTGAAGCTTTCTTT.

In DNA, the CDR3 is TGCGCCAGCAGCACTCCTGCGGAGCAGCAAGAGACCCAGTACTTC. Its translation: CASSTPAEQQETQYF. The chain joins TRBV5-1 to TRBJ2-5; D ambiguous. The CDR3 has 15 amino acids. Trimming shortened V by 4 bases and J by 2 bases, and 15 bases separated the two germline ends. Germline CDR1 SGHRS, CDR2 YFSETQ.

V and J are TRBV29-1 and TRBJ1-1; D uncertain. CDR1 and CDR2 (germline): SQVTM, ANQGSEA. With 6 bases removed from V and 8 bases from J, the gap between germline ends came to 16 bases. CDR3 length: 12 amino acids. CDR3 residues: CSVTPGPREAFF. CDR3 coding DNA: TGCAGCGTGACCCCCGGGCCAAGAGAAGCTTTCTTT.

This chain uses TRBV12-3 or TRBV12-4 with TRBJ1-3; D gene uncertain. The V and J ends lost 9 bases and 4 bases respectively, with 10 bases between them. CDR3 length: 12 residues. The CDR3 sequence is CASGPGGNTIYF. Here the CDR3 DNA reads TGTGCCAGTGGCCCGGGGGGAAACACCATATATTTT.

The CDR3 DNA follows: TGTGCCAGCAGCCTCGCCGGGGGCCGTGCAACTAATGAAAAACTGTTTTTT. Translated: CASSLAGGRATNEKLFF. This rearrangement joins TRBV4-2 to TRBJ1-4; possibly TRBD1 for D (6 bases). Between the trimmed V and J ends, which lost 4 bases and 0 bases, there was a span of 15 bases. This CDR3 comprises 17 residues. Germline CDR1 is LGHNA and CDR2 is YNFKEQ.

This chain connects TRBV20-1 to TRBJ1-2; D gene uncertain. Looked up from germline, CDR1 is DFQATT and CDR2 is SNEGSKA (reference sequence). Trimming cost V 3 bases and J 6 bases, with 17 bases left between them. The length of the CDR3 is 14 residues. CDR3 nucleotide sequence: TGCAGTGCTAGTGAGTTGTGGCAGACGGATGGCTACACCTTC. Amino acids: CSASELWQTDGYTF.

V and J are TRBV5-4 and TRBJ1-6; D may be TRBD1 (6 bases). V gave up 2 bases and J gave up 9 bases, with 15 bases separating them. The length of the CDR3 is 15 residues. The germline gives CDR1 SGHNT, CDR2 YYREEE (reference sequence). CDR3 DNA sequence: TGTGCCAGCAGCTTAGACAGGACTTTGGGTTCACCCCTCCACTTT. Protein: CASSLDRTLGSPLHF. Complete variable domain (other parts from reference TRBV5-4 and TRBJ1-6): ETGVTQSPTHLIKTRGQQVTLRCSSQSGHNTVSWYQQALGQGPQFIFQYYREEENGRGNFPPRFSGLQFPNYSSELNVNALELDDSALYLCASSLDRTLGSPLHFGNGTRLTVT.

This clone was observed a few times. The chain recombines TRBV6-5 with TRBJ2-7; 7 nucleotides align to TRBD1. Trimming took 2 bases from V and 0 from J; bases not matched to a gene: 4. The CDR3 consists of 15 residues. Germline-derived CDR1 and CDR2 are MNHEY and SVGAGI. The CDR3, as DNA: TGTGCCAGCAGTTACCAGGGGACAGCCTCCTACGAGCAGTACTTC. It specifies CASSYQGTASYEQYF.

This clone has just one count. This sequence joins TRBV19 and TRBJ2-6; D ambiguous. The CDR3 has 17 amino acids. Germline CDR1 and CDR2: LNHDA and SQIVND (reference sequence). V was pared by 2 bases and J by 0 bases, with 11 bases between. The CDR3 DNA is TGTGCCAGTAGTATACAGGTCCTTGTCTCTGGGGCCAACGTCCTGACTTTC. Its translation is CASSIQVLVSGANVLTF.

The chain combines TRBV27 with TRBJ1-6, with 7 nucleotides matching TRBD1. This CDR3 has 16 amino acids. Germline trimming cut 3 bases from V and 8 bases from J; bases unmatched to any gene: 10. Germline-derived CDR1 and CDR2 are MNHEY and SMNVEV (reference sequence). The DNA of the CDR3 is TGTGCCAGCAGTTTGGACAGGTACCGAGGGGATTCACCCCTCCACTTT. It specifies CASSLDRYRGDSPLHF.

This chain connects TRBV27 to TRBJ1-1, with TRBD1 matching over 7 bases. The CDR3 spans 15 residues. With V trimmed by 5 bases and J by 3 bases, 9 bases remained unmatched. Germline V lookup: CDR1 MNHEY, CDR2 SMNVEV (reference sequence). This CDR3 is CASSPLGRGDTEAFF. The CDR3 DNA reads as TGTGCCAGCAGTCCCCTAGGCAGGGGGGACACTGAAGCTTTCTTT.

The genes are TRBV3-1 (or the pseudogene TRBV3-2) and TRBJ2-1; 7 bases agree with TRBD2. The CDR3 consists of 13 residues. Losses at the gene ends were 3 bases for V and 8 bases for J; bases not matched to a gene: 4. CDR1 and CDR2 (germline): LGHDT, YNNKEL (reference sequence). This CDR3 reads CASSHLAVHEQFF. For the CDR3, the DNA is TGTGCCAGCAGCCATCTAGCGGTCCATGAGCAGTTCTTC.